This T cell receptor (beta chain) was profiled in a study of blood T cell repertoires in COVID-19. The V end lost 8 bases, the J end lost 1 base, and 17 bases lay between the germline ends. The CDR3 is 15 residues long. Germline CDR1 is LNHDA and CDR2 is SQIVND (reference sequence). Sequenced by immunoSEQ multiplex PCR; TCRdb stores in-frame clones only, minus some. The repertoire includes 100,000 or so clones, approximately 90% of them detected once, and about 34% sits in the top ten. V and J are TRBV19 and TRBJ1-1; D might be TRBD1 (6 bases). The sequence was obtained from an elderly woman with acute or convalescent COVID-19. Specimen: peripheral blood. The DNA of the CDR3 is TGTGCCAGTCTAGACCCACAGGGCGGGAACACTGAAGCTTTCTTT. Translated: CASLDPQGGNTEAFF.